The 26 T cell receptor beta chains below come from one sample, sequenced in a study of cytomegalovirus exposure and HLA in healthy donors. The PCR had 60 Vbeta and 13 Jbeta primers. Profiling relied on immunoSEQ multiplex PCR, and the TCRdb table lists in-frame clones only, not all of them. This table holds roughly 190,000 clones, just under 75% found once. The sequenced sample consisted of PBMCs. The receptor source for this set is a woman between 25 and 40 years old in good health and CMV-seropositive.

Here the CDR3 reads CASSPPGLSTDTQYF. The DNA of the CDR3 is TGTGCCAGCAGTCCCCCAGGGCTTAGCACAGATACGCAGTATTTT. The chain is built from TRBV28 and TRBJ2-3; D possibly corresponds to TRBD1 (5 bases). V gave up 5 bases and J gave up 0 bases, with 12 bases separating them. Germline CDR1 reads MDHEN; CDR2 reads SYDVKM. The CDR3 spans 15 residues.

The rearrangement joins TRBV2 to TRBJ1-4, with D perhaps matching TRBD1 (6 bases). The germline V and J ends were trimmed by 8 bases and 7 bases, with 17 bases remaining between them. The CDR3 has 14 amino acids. Per the germline V gene, CDR1 is SNHLY and CDR2 is FYNNEI. CDR3 amino acids: CASVYRVGLEKLFF. CDR3 nucleotide sequence: TGTGCCAGCGTATACAGGGTAGGGCTTGAAAAACTGTTTTTT.

V usage is TRBV5-4 and J usage is TRBJ1-5; 8 bases line up with TRBD1. J lost 5 bases, V lost 0 bases, and 4 bases had no gene match. This CDR3 is 15 amino acids long. Germline lookup yields CDR1 SGHNT and CDR2 YYREEE (reference sequence). Written as DNA, the CDR3 is TGTGCCAGCAGCTTGGGACAGGGGCTCGATCAGCCCCAGCATTTT. Its translation is CASSLGQGLDQPQHF. The full variable domain, in which reference TRBV5-4 and TRBJ1-5 provide the parts outside the CDR3, is ETGVTQSPTHLIKTRGQQVTLRCSSQSGHNTVSWYQQALGQGPQFIFQYYREEENGRGNFPPRFSGLQFPNYSSELNVNALELDDSALYLCASSLGQGLDQPQHFGDGTRLSIL.

The rearrangement joins TRBV7-2 to TRBJ1-1; D perhaps matches TRBD1 (6 bases). This CDR3 is 13 amino acids long. Per the germline V gene, CDR1 is SGHTA and CDR2 is FQGNSA. V shed 5 bases and J shed 10 bases, with 17 bases lying between them. CDR3 sequence: CASSVTGIKGAFF. CDR3 coding DNA: TGTGCCAGCAGCGTTACAGGGATCAAAGGAGCTTTCTTT.

This clone came up once. The J gene is TRBJ1-2, the V gene TRBV28; D uncertain. This CDR3 contains 17 residues. From germline, CDR1 is MDHEN and CDR2 SYDVKM. V lost 5 bases and J lost 8, with 27 bases in between. The CDR3: CASSHRVGRISSGGYTF. The CDR3 DNA reads as TGTGCCAGCAGTCACCGCGTGGGGAGGATCTCATCCGGCGGCTACACCTTC.

V and J are TRBV5-4 and TRBJ1-2; 7 bases map to TRBD1. The germline CDR1 and CDR2 sequences are SGHNT and YYREEE (reference sequence). Trimming took 0 bases from V and 3 from J; bases not matched to a gene: 5. CDR3 length: 15 amino acids. Here the CDR3 DNA reads TGTGCCAGCAGCTTGGAGACAGGGAGGTACTATGGCTACACCTTC. Residues: CASSLETGRYYGYTF.

The genes are TRBV5-5 and TRBJ2-7, with a tentative D call TRBD2 (5 bases). This CDR3 has 15 amino acids. Germline CDR1 reads SGHKS; CDR2 reads YYEKEE (reference sequence). Trimming took off 0 bases at V and 0 bases at J, with 10 bases between the two ends. The CDR3 region has the DNA TGTGCCAGCAGCTTGGGCGGGCTGAGCTCCTACGAGCAGTACTTC. Its protein product is CASSLGGLSSYEQYF.

The rearrangement links TRBV6-5 to TRBJ2-7; D call uncertain. Trimming pared 6 bases from V and 0 bases from J, leaving 12 bases between. Germline-derived CDR1 and CDR2 are MNHEY and SVGAGI. This CDR3 region has 14 residues. The CDR3 region has the DNA TGTGCCAGCAGCCCCCGGTCTTTCTCCTACGAGCAGTACTTC. Protein sequence: CASSPRSFSYEQYF.

CDR3 coding DNA: TGCGCCAGCAGCCCTCGGACAGGGGAAAACATTCAGTACTTC. As protein: CASSPRTGENIQYF. This sequence joins TRBV5-1 and TRBJ2-4, with 9 bases matching TRBD1. The CDR3 length is 14 residues. With 4 bases clipped from V and 5 bases from J, the junction kept 4 bases outside the gene matches. Per the germline V gene, CDR1 is SGHRS and CDR2 is YFSETQ.

The CDR3: CASSSTGGFEQYF. In DNA form, the CDR3 reads TGTGCCAGCAGTTCAACAGGGGGGTTCGAGCAGTACTTC. J is TRBJ2-7 and V is TRBV28; 8 nucleotides align to TRBD1. V lost 4 bases and J lost 6; bases outside the gene matches: 5. This CDR3 is built from 13 residues. CDR1 MDHEN and CDR2 SYDVKM come from the germline V gene.

This sequence joins TRBV19 and TRBJ2-1; D not resolved. This CDR3 region has 12 residues. The germline V and J ends were trimmed by 3 bases and 4 bases, with 4 bases remaining between them. The germline V gene encodes CDR1 LNHDA and CDR2 SQIVND (reference sequence). CDR3 sequence: CASSMAYNEQFF. The CDR3 DNA sequence: TGTGCCAGTAGTATGGCTTACAATGAGCAGTTCTTC.

The chain employs TRBV5-1 and TRBJ1-4; 7 bases are shared with TRBD1. V was clipped by 7 bases and J by 7 bases; unmatched bases: 10. CDR3 length: 14 residues. CDR1 is SGHRS and CDR2 is YFSETQ in the germline V gene. Written as DNA, the CDR3 is TGCGCCAGCGGGGCGGGGACAGAGGCTGAAAAACTGTTTTTT. Translation: CASGAGTEAEKLFF.

The chain combines TRBV5-4 with TRBJ1-4; D ambiguous. Germline CDR1 SGHNT, CDR2 YYREEE (reference sequence). The CDR3 length is 14 residues. V lost 4 bases to trimming and J lost 5 bases, with 12 bases between them. The DNA for the CDR3 is TGTGCCAGCAGCCGCGGGGAAGTAAATGAAAAACTGTTTTTT. The encoded protein is CASSRGEVNEKLFF.

This chain joins TRBV5-1 and TRBJ2-3; no definite D call. The CDR3 runs to 13 residues. Trimming shortened V by 2 bases and J by 4 bases, and 8 bases separated the two germline ends. The germline CDR1 and CDR2 sequences are SGHRS and YFSETQ. The CDR3 bases are TGCGCCAGCAGCTTTCTACCCGCAGATACGCAGTATTTT. Protein product: CASSFLPADTQYF.

This clone was seen a single time. The rearrangement joins TRBV10-2 to TRBJ2-2; TRBD2 matches at 10 bases. The CDR3 runs to 14 residues. Unmatched junction bases numbered 9, after V lost 10 bases and J lost 7 bases. Per the germline V gene, CDR1 is WSHSY and CDR2 is SAAADI. The CDR3 spells CATFSSGSGGELFF. CDR3 nucleotide sequence: TGCGCCACCTTTTCTAGCGGGAGTGGCGGGGAGCTGTTTTTT.

Concerning this clone: The same CDR3 can be traced to other DNA sequences in this sample. This chain connects TRBV28 to TRBJ1-1; weak D call: TRBD1 (6 bases). Germline lookup yields CDR1 MDHEN and CDR2 SYDVKM. The CDR3 is made up of 13 amino acids. Deletions cut 6 bases from V and 4 bases from J, with 12 bases between. The DNA of the CDR3 is TGTGCCAGCAGGCAGACAGGCCGCACTGAAGCTTTCTTT. Amino acids: CASRQTGRTEAFF.

This clone was observed a few times. The rearrangement links TRBV7-2 to TRBJ2-7; a possible D gene is TRBD2 (5 bases). The ends were cut back, 5 bases at V and 3 bases at J, with 14 bases in the middle. CDR3 size: 14 residues. Germline V lookup: CDR1 SGHTA, CDR2 FQGNSA. CDR3 coding DNA: TGTGCCAGCAGCCGCGGCGGGTCCCTCTACGAGCAGTACTTC. This translates into CASSRGGSLYEQYF.

This clone was seen more than once but under ten times. V and J are TRBV5-6 and TRBJ1-5; D may be TRBD1 (6 bases). The length of the CDR3 is 14 residues. V shed 4 bases and J shed 1 base, with 9 bases lying between them. CDR1 and CDR2 (germline): SGHDT, YYEEEE. The CDR3 bases are TGTGCCAGCAGCGTGGACAGCAGCAATCAGCCCCAGCATTTT. As protein: CASSVDSSNQPQHF.

The chain has TRBV6-5 and TRBJ1-1; D is perhaps TRBD1 (6 bases). The V gene's germline CDR1 is MNHEY and CDR2 SVGAGI. The CDR3 totals 13 residues. V was pared by 6 bases and J by 7 bases, with 15 bases between. The CDR3 is CASSKGHPNEAFF. The CDR3 DNA reads TGTGCCAGCAGCAAGGGACATCCGAATGAAGCTTTCTTT.

The chain combines TRBV4-1 with TRBJ2-7; 7 bases agree with TRBD2. The V gene's germline CDR1 is MGHRA and CDR2 YSYEKL. Losses at the gene ends were 4 bases for V and 6 bases for J; bases not matched to a gene: 12. CDR3 length: 15 residues. The CDR3 nucleotides read TGCGCCAGCAGCCCGTCGCAGGGAGGGTTACGCGAGCAGTACTTC. It yields the protein CASSPSQGGLREQYF.

V is TRBV10-1 and J is TRBJ2-7, with a tentative D call TRBD2 (6 bases). Trimming removed 5 bases from V and 3 bases from J, with 11 bases in between. The germline V gene encodes CDR1 WNHNN and CDR2 SYGVQD (reference sequence). CDR3 length: 13 amino acids. CDR3 DNA sequence: TGCGCCAGCAGTACCGGGGGTCTCTACGAGCAGTACTTC. Its protein is CASSTGGLYEQYF.

This clone was observed once. V is TRBV7-2 and J is TRBJ1-2; D may be TRBD1 (5 bases). V was clipped by 1 base and J by 4 bases, with 13 bases between them. CDR1 SGHTA and CDR2 FQGNSA come from the germline V gene. CDR3 length: 15 residues. The CDR3 sequence is CASSLGGSPGYGYTF. In DNA form, the CDR3 reads TGTGCCAGCAGCTTAGGGGGCTCCCCGGGCTATGGCTACACCTTC.

This clone was seen a few times. The rearrangement joins TRBV27 to TRBJ2-7, with TRBD1 identical over 8 bases. The length of the CDR3 is 15 residues. CDR1 MNHEY and CDR2 SMNVEV come from the germline V gene (reference sequence). Losses at the gene ends were 6 bases for V and 4 bases for J; bases not matched to a gene: 11. CDR3 region: CASRERTGSVYEQYF. The CDR3 DNA reads as TGTGCCAGCAGGGAAAGGACAGGGTCTGTATACGAGCAGTACTTC.

This chain links TRBV5-4 with TRBJ1-1; D not certain. CDR3 length equals 14 residues. The germline V gene has CDR1 SGHNT and CDR2 YYREEE (reference sequence). The germline V and J ends were trimmed by 0 bases and 6 bases, with 12 bases remaining between them. The CDR3 DNA reads as TGTGCCAGCAGCTTGGGGCAGGTATACGCTGAAGCTTTCTTT. Protein product: CASSLGQVYAEAFF. The full variable domain, completed using reference TRBV5-4 and TRBJ1-1, is ETGVTQSPTHLIKTRGQQVTLRCSSQSGHNTVSWYQQALGQGPQFIFQYYREEENGRGNFPPRFSGLQFPNYSSELNVNALELDDSALYLCASSLGQVYAEAFFGQGTRLTVV.

V is TRBV27 and J is TRBJ2-1; 16 bases are a match to TRBD2. The germline gives CDR1 MNHEY, CDR2 SMNVEV (reference sequence). The ends lost 6 bases at V and 0 bases at J; junction bases unmatched: 5. The CDR3 has 18 amino acids. CDR3 residues: CASSWGLAGGPSYNEQFF. The CDR3 DNA reads as TGTGCCAGCAGCTGGGGACTAGCGGGAGGGCCCTCCTACAATGAGCAGTTCTTC.

As DNA, the CDR3 is TGCGCCAGCAGCCAAGTAAGCAATCAGCCCCAGCATTTT. Amino acids: CASSQVSNQPQHF. The chain combines TRBV4-1 with TRBJ1-5; D is undetermined. Trimming took off 1 base at V and 1 base at J, with 2 bases between the two ends. The germline CDR1 and CDR2 sequences are MGHRA and YSYEKL. The CDR3 length is 13 residues.